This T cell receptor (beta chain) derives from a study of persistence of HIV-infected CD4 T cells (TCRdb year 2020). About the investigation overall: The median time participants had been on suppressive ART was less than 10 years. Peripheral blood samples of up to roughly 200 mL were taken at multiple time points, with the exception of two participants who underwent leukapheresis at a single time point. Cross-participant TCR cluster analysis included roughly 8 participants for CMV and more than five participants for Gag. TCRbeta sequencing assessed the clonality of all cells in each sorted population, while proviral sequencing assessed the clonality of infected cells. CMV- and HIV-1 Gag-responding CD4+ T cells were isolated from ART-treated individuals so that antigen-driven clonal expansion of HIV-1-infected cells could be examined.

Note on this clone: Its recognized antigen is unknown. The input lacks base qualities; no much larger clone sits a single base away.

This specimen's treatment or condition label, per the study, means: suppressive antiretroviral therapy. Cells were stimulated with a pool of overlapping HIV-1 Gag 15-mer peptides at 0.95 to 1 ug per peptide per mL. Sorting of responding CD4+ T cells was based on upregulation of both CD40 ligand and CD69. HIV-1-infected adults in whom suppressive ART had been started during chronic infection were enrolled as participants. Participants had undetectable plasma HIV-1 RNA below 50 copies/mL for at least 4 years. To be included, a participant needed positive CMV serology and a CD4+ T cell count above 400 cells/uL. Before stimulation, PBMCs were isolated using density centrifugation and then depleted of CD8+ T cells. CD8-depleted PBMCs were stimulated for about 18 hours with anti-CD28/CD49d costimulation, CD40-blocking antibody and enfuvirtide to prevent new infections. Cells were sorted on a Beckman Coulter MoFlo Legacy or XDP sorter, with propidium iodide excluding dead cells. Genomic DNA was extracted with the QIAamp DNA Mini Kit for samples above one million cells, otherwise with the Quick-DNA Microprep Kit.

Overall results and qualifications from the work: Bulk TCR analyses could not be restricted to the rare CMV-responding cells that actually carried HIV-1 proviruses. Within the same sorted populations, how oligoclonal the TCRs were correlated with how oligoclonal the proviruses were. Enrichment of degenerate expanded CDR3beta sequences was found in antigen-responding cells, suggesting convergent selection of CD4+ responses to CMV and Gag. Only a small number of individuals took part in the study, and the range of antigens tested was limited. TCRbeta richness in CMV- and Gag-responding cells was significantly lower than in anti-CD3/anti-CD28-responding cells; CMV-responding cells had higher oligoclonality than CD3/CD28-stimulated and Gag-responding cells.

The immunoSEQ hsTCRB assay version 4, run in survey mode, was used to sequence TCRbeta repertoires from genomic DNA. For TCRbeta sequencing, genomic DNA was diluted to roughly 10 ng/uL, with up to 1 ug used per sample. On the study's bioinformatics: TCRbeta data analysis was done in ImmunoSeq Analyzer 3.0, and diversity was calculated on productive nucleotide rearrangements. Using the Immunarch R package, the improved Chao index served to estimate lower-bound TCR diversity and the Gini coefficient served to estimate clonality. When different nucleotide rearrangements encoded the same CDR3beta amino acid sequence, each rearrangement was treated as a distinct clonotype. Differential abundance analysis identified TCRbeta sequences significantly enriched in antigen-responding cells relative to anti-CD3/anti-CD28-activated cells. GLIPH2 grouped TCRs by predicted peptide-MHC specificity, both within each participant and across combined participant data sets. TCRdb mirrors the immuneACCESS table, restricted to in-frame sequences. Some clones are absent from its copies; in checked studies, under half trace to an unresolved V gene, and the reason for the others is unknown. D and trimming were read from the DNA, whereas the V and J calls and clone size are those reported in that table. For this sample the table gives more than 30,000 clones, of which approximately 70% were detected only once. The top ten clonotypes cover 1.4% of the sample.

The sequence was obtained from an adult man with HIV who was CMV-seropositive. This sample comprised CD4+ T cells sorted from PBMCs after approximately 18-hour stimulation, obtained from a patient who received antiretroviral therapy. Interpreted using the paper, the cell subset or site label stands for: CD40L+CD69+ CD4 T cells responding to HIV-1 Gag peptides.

The DNA is as follows: TGTGCCAGTAAATCAGGCAGGGGCTATCAGCCCCAGCATTTT. This yields the protein CASKSGRGYQPQHF. The rearrangement combines TRBV19 with TRBJ1-5, and TRBD1 may be the D gene, going by 6 matching bases. At the junction V is shortened by 7 bases and J by 5 bases, with 15 bases in between. Taken from the germline V gene (reference sequence), the CDR1 and CDR2 loops are LNHDA and SQIVND. Its CDR3 holds 14 amino acids, cysteine through phenylalanine. Only the CDR3 DNA is retained, 42 bases long and in frame from the first base.